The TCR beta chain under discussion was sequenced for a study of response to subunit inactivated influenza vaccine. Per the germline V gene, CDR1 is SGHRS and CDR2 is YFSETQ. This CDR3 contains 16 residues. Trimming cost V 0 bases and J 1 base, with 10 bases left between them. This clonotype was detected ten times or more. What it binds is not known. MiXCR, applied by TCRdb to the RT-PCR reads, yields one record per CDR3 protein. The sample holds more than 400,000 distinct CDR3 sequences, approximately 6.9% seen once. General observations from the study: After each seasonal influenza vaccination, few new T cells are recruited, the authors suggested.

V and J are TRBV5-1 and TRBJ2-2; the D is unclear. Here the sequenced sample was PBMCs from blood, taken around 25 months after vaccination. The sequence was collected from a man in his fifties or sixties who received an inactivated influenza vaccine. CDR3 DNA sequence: TGCGCCAGCAGCTTGGGTCTGAAGGTGAACACCGGGGAGCTGTTTTTT. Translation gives CASSLGLKVNTGELFF.